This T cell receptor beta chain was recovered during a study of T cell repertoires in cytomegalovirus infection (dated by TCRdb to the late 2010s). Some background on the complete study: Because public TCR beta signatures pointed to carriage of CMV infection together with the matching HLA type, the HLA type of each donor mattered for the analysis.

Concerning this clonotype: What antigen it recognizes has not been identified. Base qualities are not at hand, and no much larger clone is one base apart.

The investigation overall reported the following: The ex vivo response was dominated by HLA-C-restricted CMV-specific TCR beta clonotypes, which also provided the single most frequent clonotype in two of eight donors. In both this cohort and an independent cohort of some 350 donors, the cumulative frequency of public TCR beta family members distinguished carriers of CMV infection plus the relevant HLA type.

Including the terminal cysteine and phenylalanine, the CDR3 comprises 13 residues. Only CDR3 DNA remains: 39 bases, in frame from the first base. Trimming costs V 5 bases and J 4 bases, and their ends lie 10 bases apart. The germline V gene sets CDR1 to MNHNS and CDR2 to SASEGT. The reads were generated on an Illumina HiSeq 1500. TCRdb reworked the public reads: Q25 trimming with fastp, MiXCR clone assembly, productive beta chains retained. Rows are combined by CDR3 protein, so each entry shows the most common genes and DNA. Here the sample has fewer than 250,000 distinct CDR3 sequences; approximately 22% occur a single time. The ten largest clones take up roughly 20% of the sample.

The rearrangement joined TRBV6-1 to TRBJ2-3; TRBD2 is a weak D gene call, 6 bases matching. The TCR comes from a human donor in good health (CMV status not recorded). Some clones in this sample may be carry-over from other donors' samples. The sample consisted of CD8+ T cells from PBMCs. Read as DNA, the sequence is TGTGCCAGCAGTCTACTAGCTTCAGATACGCAGTATTTT. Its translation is CASSLLASDTQYF.